The following is a T cell receptor (beta chain) sequence with its context. Its antigen remains unidentified. The entry originates in a study of graft-versus-host responses after intestinal transplantation. Some clones are missing from TCRdb's copy, which holds only in-frame ones; the method was immunoSEQ multiplex PCR. The data contain some 96,000 clones, roughly 87% of them singletons. CDR1 SGHTS and CDR2 YDEGEE come from the germline V gene. The CDR3 contains 14 residues. V shed 9 bases and J 2 bases; nucleotides not matched to a gene: 6. The sequences come from unstimulated CD4+ T cells sorted from spleen or lymph node cells, collected before transplant. The V gene is TRBV5-8, the J gene TRBJ1-5, with 9 bases that match TRBD1. The TCR originated in a human donor who was the organ donor for an intestinal transplant. The CDR3 DNA reads TGTGCCACCAGGACAGGGGTAGGCAATCAGCCCCAGCATTTT. Its translation is CATRTGVGNQPQHF.